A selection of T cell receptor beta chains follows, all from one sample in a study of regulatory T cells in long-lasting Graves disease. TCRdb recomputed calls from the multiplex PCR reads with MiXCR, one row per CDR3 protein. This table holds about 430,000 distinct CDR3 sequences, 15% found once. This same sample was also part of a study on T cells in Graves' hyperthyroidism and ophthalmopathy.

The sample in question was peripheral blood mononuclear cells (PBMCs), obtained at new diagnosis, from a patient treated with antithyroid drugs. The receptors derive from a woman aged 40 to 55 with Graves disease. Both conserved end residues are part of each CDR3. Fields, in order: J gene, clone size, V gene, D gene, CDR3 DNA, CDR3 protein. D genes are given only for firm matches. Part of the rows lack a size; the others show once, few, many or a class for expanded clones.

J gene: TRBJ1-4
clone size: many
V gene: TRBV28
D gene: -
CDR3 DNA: TGTGCCAGCGTCGATTCCCGTAATGAAAAACTGTTTTTT
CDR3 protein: CASVDSRNEKLFF

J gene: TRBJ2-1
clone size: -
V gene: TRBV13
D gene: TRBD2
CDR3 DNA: TGTGCCAGCAGCCCTTGGGCGGGAGGAGGTATTGAGCAGTTCTTC
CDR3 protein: CASSPWAGGGIEQFF

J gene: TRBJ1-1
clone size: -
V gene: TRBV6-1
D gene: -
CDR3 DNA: TGTGCCAGCAGTGAAGGGCTGTTGAACACTGAAGCTTTCTTT
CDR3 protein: CASSEGLLNTEAFF

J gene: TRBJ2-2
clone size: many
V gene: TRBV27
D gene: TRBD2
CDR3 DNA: TGTGCCAGCAGGGGACTAGCGGGGCCATACACCGGGGAGCTGTTTTTT
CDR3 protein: CASRGLAGPYTGELFF

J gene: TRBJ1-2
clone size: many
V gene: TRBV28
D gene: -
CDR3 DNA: TGTGCCAGCAGTGTTAGTGTCGCGGGGGAACATGGCTACACCTTC
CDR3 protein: CASSVSVAGEHGYTF

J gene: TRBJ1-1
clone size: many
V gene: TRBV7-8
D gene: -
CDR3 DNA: TGTGCCAGCATGGACACTGAAGCTTTCTTT
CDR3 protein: CASMDTEAFF

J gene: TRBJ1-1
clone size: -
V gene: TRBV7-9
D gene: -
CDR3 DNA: TGTGCCAGCAGCTTATTTGCTGAAGCTTTCTTT
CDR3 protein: CASSLFAEAFF

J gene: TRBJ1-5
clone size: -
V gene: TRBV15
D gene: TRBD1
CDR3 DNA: TGTGCCACCAGCCCTGACAGGGTAACACGGGCCCAGCATTTT
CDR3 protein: CATSPDRVTRAQHF

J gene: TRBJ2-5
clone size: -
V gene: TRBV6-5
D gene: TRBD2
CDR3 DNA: TGTGCCAGCAGTTACTCCTCCCTGACTAGCGGGAAGCAAGAGACCCAGTACTTC
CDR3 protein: CASSYSSLTSGKQETQYF

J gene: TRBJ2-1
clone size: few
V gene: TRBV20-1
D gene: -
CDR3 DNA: TGCAGTGCTAGTCTCTCCTGGAATGAGCAGTTCTTC
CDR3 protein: CSASLSWNEQFF

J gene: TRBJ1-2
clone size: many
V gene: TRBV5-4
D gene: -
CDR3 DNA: TGTGCCAGCAGCTTAGGAGGACAGCCTACCCCAGGCTACACCTTC
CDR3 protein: CASSLGGQPTPGYTF

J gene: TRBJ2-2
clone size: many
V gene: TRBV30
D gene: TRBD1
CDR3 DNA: TGTGCCTGGACTGGACAGGGTTACACCGGGGAGCTGTTTTTT
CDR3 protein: CAWTGQGYTGELFF

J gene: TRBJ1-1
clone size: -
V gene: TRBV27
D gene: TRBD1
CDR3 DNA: TGTGCCAGCAGGACAGGGTTGGACACTGAAGCTTTCTTT
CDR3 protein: CASRTGLDTEAFF

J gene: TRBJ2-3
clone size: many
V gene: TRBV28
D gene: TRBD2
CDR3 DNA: TGTGCCAGCAGTCGGACTAGCGGGAGGCCAGATACGCAGTATTTT
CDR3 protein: CASSRTSGRPDTQYF

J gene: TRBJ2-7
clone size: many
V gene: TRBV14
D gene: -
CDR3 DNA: TGTGCCAGCAGCCAATTCAGGGGCTACGAGCAGTACTTC
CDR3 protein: CASSQFRGYEQYF

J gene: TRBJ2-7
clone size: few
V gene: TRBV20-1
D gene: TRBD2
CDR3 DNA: TGCAGTGCTAGAGCAATAACTAGCGGGAGCTCCTACGAGCAGTACTTC
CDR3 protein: CSARAITSGSSYEQYF

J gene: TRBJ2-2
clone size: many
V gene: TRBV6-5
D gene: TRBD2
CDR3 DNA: TGTGCCAGCAGTTTTAGCGGGAGGGCCACCGGGGAGCTGTTTTTT
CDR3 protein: CASSFSGRATGELFF

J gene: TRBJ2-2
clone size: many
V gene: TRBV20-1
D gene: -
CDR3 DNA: TGCAGTGCTCCATCCGGGTCTAATTGGCACACCGGGGAGCTGTTTTTT
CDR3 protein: CSAPSGSNWHTGELFF

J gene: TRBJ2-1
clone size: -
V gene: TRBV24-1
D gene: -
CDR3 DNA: TGTGCCACCAGTGATTTCAAGCAGGGGCCCTACAATGAGCAGTTCTTC
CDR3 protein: CATSDFKQGPYNEQFF

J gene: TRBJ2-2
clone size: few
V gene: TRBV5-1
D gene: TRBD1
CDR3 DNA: TGCGCCAGCAGCTTGGTAACAGGGGGCACCGGGGAGCTGTTTTTT
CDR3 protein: CASSLVTGGTGELFF

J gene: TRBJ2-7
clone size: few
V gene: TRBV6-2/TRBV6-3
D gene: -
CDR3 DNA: TGTGCCAGCAGTGAGGGCCCCACCCGGGGAGAGCAGTACTTC
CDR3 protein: CASSEGPTRGEQYF

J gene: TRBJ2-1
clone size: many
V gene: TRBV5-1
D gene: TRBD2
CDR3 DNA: TGCGCCAGCAGCTCGGGACTAGCGGGAGTTAATGAGCAGTTCTTC
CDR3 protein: CASSSGLAGVNEQFF

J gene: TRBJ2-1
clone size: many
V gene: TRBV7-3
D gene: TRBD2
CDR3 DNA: TGTGCCAGCAGCTTATCGGGGACTAGCGGCAATGAGCAGTTCTTC
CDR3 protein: CASSLSGTSGNEQFF

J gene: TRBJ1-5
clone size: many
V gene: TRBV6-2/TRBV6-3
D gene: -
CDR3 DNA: TGTGCCAGCAGTTACGGGCCGGCAGTGAACAATCAGCCCCAGCATTTT
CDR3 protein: CASSYGPAVNNQPQHF

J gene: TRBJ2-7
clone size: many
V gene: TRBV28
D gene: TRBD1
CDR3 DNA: TGTGCCAGCAGTTCCTTCTGGGGGACAGGGAGCTCCTACGAGCAGTACTTC
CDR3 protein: CASSSFWGTGSSYEQYF

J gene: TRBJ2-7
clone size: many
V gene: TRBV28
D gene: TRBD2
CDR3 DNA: TGTGCCAGCAGTTTAGGCCCCTTTTGGACTAGCGGGAGAACCTACGAGCAGTACTTC
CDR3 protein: CASSLGPFWTSGRTYEQYF

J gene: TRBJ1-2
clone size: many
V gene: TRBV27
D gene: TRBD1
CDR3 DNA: TGTGCCAGCAGTTTATTAAGTGGGGGGACAGCTAACTATGGCTACACCTTC
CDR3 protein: CASSLLSGGTANYGYTF